This T cell receptor beta chain stems from a study of T cells after yellow fever vaccination. Background on the study: With SMART-Seq v4 Ultra Low Input, the fractions containing low cell numbers were prepared. Study observations and caveats: The secondary response was weaker but peaked faster, day 5 versus 15. Abundant clonotypes from the bulk population could have been carried over as contaminants into FACS-sorted repertoires. Clones that expanded after primary vaccination mostly reappeared after the booster (roughly 97% CD4, 88% CD8).

V gave up 0 bases and J gave up 0 bases, with 10 bases separating them. The germline CDR1 and CDR2 sequences are LNHNV and YYDKDF (reference sequence). CDR3 length: 16 amino acids. TCRdb itself ran the 5' RACE reads through MiXCR, one entry per CDR3 protein. Of 500,000 to 700,000 distinct CDR3 sequences detected, roughly 21% appear once; the ten largest clones hold roughly 13%. Remarks on this clonotype: Its antigen is currently unknown.

V usage is TRBV15 and J usage is TRBJ2-3; no reliable D call. The sequencing here drew on PBMCs, taken 15 days after the yellow fever booster vaccination. This receptor was identified in a man younger than 45 who received the YFV17D yellow fever vaccine. The CDR3 nucleotides read TGTGCCACCAGCAGAGATAATAGCCGAAGCACAGATACGCAGTATTTT. It yields the protein CATSRDNSRSTDTQYF.